This TCR beta chain came from a study of identical twins. The length of the CDR3 is 16 residues. The germline gives CDR1 MGHRA, CDR2 YSYEKL. Trimming removed 0 bases from V and 5 bases from J; junction bases left unmatched: 4. TCRdb recomputed calls from the 5' RACE reads with MiXCR, one row per CDR3 protein. In the table there are some 730,000 distinct CDR3 sequences, approximately 18% of which are singletons. These same data were also listed under a study on T cells expressing NK-cell markers.

This sequence originates from a woman under 30 in good health. J is TRBJ2-1 and V is TRBV4-1, with 10 bases fitting TRBD2. The sequencing sample was made of PBMCs. CDR3 nucleotide sequence: TGCGCCAGCAGCCAAGACGGTCTAGCGGGGGACAATGAGCAGTTCTTC. It translates to CASSQDGLAGDNEQFF.